This T cell receptor (beta chain) was sequenced for a study of regulatory T cells in long-lasting Graves disease (dated by TCRdb to about 2021). Looking at the study overall: Newly diagnosed Graves' disease patients had taken antithyroid drugs for less than 3 months. A total of around 35 samples underwent TCR sequencing, from roughly 13 patients with persistent Graves' disease and about 20 patients with newly diagnosed Graves' disease. The study took place in China and was registered as a clinical trial. This study used TCR sequencing and RNA sequencing of peripheral blood to compare persistent Graves' disease patients against newly diagnosed Graves' disease patients.

This clonotype was counted between two and nine times. Which antigen it targets is not known. Qualities for individual bases were not recorded, and no much larger clone is one base off. This specimen's time point label, per the study, means: newly diagnosed GD, antithyroid drugs for less than 3 months. RNA was extracted from PBMCs in TRIzol for both TCR sequencing and RNA sequencing. The diagnosis of Graves' disease followed American Thyroid Association guidelines. Patients were recruited from an endocrinology department in Xi'an, China. Each patient gave 7.5 to 10 milliliters of peripheral blood, collected in an EDTA anticoagulant tube. Ficoll Paque Plus density gradient separation was used to isolate PBMCs, and no further T cell sorting was done. An Agilent 2100 Bioanalyzer and agarose gel were used to check RNA quality, and a NanoDrop 2000 was used to measure RNA concentration. Results and caveats for the whole study, not just this receptor: Sequencing and analysis were restricted to the TCR beta chain. Compared with newly diagnosed patients, persistent Graves' disease patients had lower TCR Shannon entropy and fewer highly expanded clones, which suggests clonal expansion. As a limitation, the authors acknowledged that the small sample size may reduce accuracy. Only peripheral blood was studied, because thyroid tissue, the primary lesion, was inaccessible. More public clonotypes were shared among persistent patients (more than 2,500) than among newly diagnosed patients (approximately 1,000). Persistent disease showed preferential use of TRBV28, TRBJ1-2 and TRBJ2-5, whereas newly diagnosed disease favored TRBV20-1 and TRBJ2-1.

CDR1 and CDR2 are read off the germline V gene (reference sequence) as LNHNV and YYDKDF. Cut back by 5 bases and 2 bases, the V and J ends lie 13 bases apart. The CDR3 starts with the cysteine, ends with the phenylalanine, and has 14 residues. Of all the DNA, just the CDR3 is kept, 42 bases in frame from base 1. The protocol used for the library was multiplex PCR. The listed sequencing device is Illumina HiSeq 4000. To build TCR beta libraries, CDR3 regions were amplified by Arm-PCR using iRepertoire HTBI primers. Before sequencing, the PCR products went through gel purification. Per the authors' processing: Across samples, roughly 60 TRBV and 13 to 15 TRBJ segments were identified and used for gene usage analysis of CDR3 amino acid clonotypes. COPE and FqMerger were used to merge the filtered high-quality paired reads into contigs. Contigs were aligned with BLAST to IMGT TRBV, TRBD and TRBJ reference genes, and CDR3 was defined per IMGT. Any clonotype with a frequency above 0.1% was classified as a highly expanded clone. Shannon entropy was used to measure repertoire diversity, and the Gini coefficient was used to measure V-J evenness. Public clonotypes were defined as clonotypes shared by more than one individual. TCRdb trimmed public reads at Q25 via fastp, called clones via MiXCR and kept in-frame beta chains. Under each unique CDR3 protein, matching rows form one entry showing the most common genes and DNA. The authors' filters were not applied to this entry. The sample table shows some 400,000 distinct CDR3 sequences, and more than 12% are seen once. The ten largest clones represent approximately 15% of the sample.

The sample also formed part of further work on T cells in Graves' hyperthyroidism and ophthalmopathy. Taken from the second paper: Stable Graves' hyperthyroidism was defined as the absence of progression to ophthalmopathy over 18 months of follow-up. Hyperthyroidism patients were newly diagnosed, with disease duration under 2 months, and aged 18 to 65 years. The study excluded patients with uncontrolled infections, other autoimmune diseases, pregnancy or lactation. Diagnoses were established on the basis of clinical symptoms, serum thyroxine and TRAb, thyroid ultrasound, and orbital computed tomography. The TCR CDR3 was subjected to a first round of RT-PCR using the HTBI primer set and the Qiagen OneStep RT-PCR kit. Blood samples also contained most of the expanded thyroid clonotypes (frequency above 0.001), which suggests that blood repertoires may reflect thyroid immune responses. A 13 V-J signature model separated ophthalmopathy from stable hyperthyroidism, with approximately 87% sensitivity and 81.08% specificity in cross-validation and 80%/75% in testing. In validation, the model predicted progression to ophthalmopathy with around 71% sensitivity and less than 75% specificity, a median of approximately 6.5 months before onset. To identify TCR V-J signatures that set the groups apart, the researchers used a discovery cohort of about a hundred patients, made up of fewer than 50 with Graves' ophthalmopathy and some 56 with stable Graves' hyperthyroidism. Whether ophthalmopathy could be predicted prospectively was tested in an independent validation cohort made up of under 20 hyperthyroidism patients plus 17 patients who later progressed to ophthalmopathy. For training and testing, the 100 patients in the discovery cohort were randomly divided in a 7:3 ratio. In addition, the study compared T-cell repertoires in thyroid tissue and in blood from a handful of Graves' hyperthyroidism patients. After blood sampling, hyperthyroidism patients were treated with methimazole at a starting dose of 30 mg daily, and ophthalmopathy patients were treated with high-dose intravenous methylprednisolone. Libraries were constructed in a second round of multiplex PCR, after which size selection and purification were carried out. Libraries were sequenced paired-end with 100 bp reads on an Illumina HiSeq2000. SOAPnuke was used to process the raw data, removing reads that contained adapters or uncalled bases, had a mean Phred below 15, or lacked an exact match to the constant primer or identifier. COPE v1.2.5 was used to merge the high-quality paired reads, and each unique nucleotide sequence was defined as a clonotype. MiTCR v1.1 was used to align clonotypes to the IMGT TRBV, TRBD and TRBJ reference segments. Analysis was restricted to V-J combinations with a frequency above 0.0001, which covered 99.2% of repertoires. A TCS score was defined as the ratio of F50 (clonal expansion) to E x V (chaos), with BLOSUM62-based TCRdist applied between CDR3 peptides within each V-J. Welch's t-statistics and random forest reduced some 510 V-J features to 10 to 15, which were used in a naive Bayes classifier (R e1071). No statistical method was used to fix the sample size in advance, and group allocation was not hidden from the investigators. TCR Vbeta CDR3 sequencing of approximately 140 peripheral blood samples (over 40 ophthalmopathy, around 80 hyperthyroidism and 17 progressor patients) is reported in the paper.

This sequence originates from a woman aged 30 to 39 with Graves disease. Donor details come from another sample of the same person, matched by shared clones. Here the sequenced sample was peripheral blood mononuclear cells (PBMCs), taken at new diagnosis, from a patient treated with antithyroid drugs. The chain is encoded by TRBV15 joined to TRBJ2-7; the D element might be TRBD1 or TRBD2, as each aligns at 5 bases. The CDR3 amino acid sequence is: CATSEGTPTYEQYF. The DNA is TGTGCCACCAGCGAAGGGACGCCGACCTACGAGCAGTACTTC.